Listed here are 9 T cell receptor beta chains from one sample, sequenced in a study of human T cells and chemical hapten exposure. Documented time point: patch test 2, 6 weeks after DPC sensitization. Treatment noted: therapeutic diphenylcyclopropenone sensitization with weekly scalp DPC. The starting material, unfractionated whole blood, was used for total RNA extraction. Via MiXCR, TCRdb re-called the RACE reads, giving one row per CDR3 protein. The sample contains 35,000 to 55,000 distinct CDR3 sequences, more than 9% of which appear only once. This material consisted of whole blood, taken in connection with sensitization to the hapten diphenylcyclopropenone (DPC). These receptor sequences come from a young woman with alopecia areata. Some clones in this sample may be carry-over from other donors' samples.

This clonotype turned up a few times. V and J are TRBV3-1 and TRBJ2-5; tentatively, D is TRBD2 (5 bases). Germline loops: CDR1 LGHDT, CDR2 YNNKEL (reference sequence). V was cut by 4 bases and J by 2 bases, with 11 bases left in between. The CDR3 is 14 residues long. CDR3 amino acids: CASSLLGWQETQYF. The DNA for the CDR3 is TGTGCCAGCAGCCTACTAGGCTGGCAAGAGACCCAGTACTTC.

The sample holds a few counts of this clonotype. The CDR3 loop is CASSYNRNTEAFF. DNA for the CDR3: TGTGCCAGCAGTTACAACAGGAACACTGAAGCTTTCTTT. The rearrangement links TRBV6-2 or TRBV6-3 to TRBJ1-1; D gene uncertain. Trimming pared 2 bases from V and 1 base from J, leaving 5 bases between. Germline values: CDR1 MNHEY, CDR2 SVGEGT. CDR3 length: 13 amino acids.

The sample holds a few counts of this clonotype. The chain employs TRBV28 and TRBJ1-1; D perhaps matches TRBD1 (6 bases). Trimming left V 3 bases short and J 1 base short, with 9 bases between. CDR3 length: 14 amino acids. Germline V gives CDR1 MDHEN, CDR2 SYDVKM. As DNA, the CDR3 is TGTGCCAGCAGTTTGGAGGACAGGAACACTGAAGCTTTCTTT. Translated: CASSLEDRNTEAFF.

This clonotype was observed many times. This chain joins TRBV12-3 or TRBV12-4 and TRBJ1-3, with D possibly TRBD1 on 6 matching bases. Deletions cut 7 bases from V and 0 bases from J, with 16 bases between. The CDR3 loop spans 16 amino acids. CDR3 residues: CASTRGQAFSGNTIYF. CDR3 sequence (DNA): TGTGCCAGCACCCGGGGGCAGGCCTTCTCTGGAAACACCATATATTTT.

The sample holds a few counts of this clonotype. The junction departs from the called germline gene at one end, perhaps through a read error. The CDR3 sequence: CSASLTSTDTQYF. CDR3 bases: TGCAGTGCGAGCCTTACTAGCACGGATACGCAGTATTTT. V is TRBV20-1 and J is TRBJ2-3, with D possibly TRBD2 on 6 matching bases. The CDR3 covers 13 residues. Germline loops: CDR1 DFQATT, CDR2 SNEGSKA (reference sequence).

This clonotype came up a few times. This CDR3 is CSVRQRRDTDTQYF. The CDR3 nucleotides read TGCAGCGTTCGGCAACGGAGAGACACAGATACGCAGTATTTT. The rearrangement links TRBV29-1 to TRBJ2-3; no reliable D call. This CDR3 spans 14 amino acids. Per germline, CDR1 SQVTM and CDR2 ANQGSEA. Trimming took off 5 bases at V and 2 bases at J, with 14 bases between the two ends.

The chain recombines TRBV12-3 or TRBV12-4 with TRBJ2-3; D is unclear. The CDR3 runs to 15 residues. Trimming pared 6 bases from V and 0 bases from J, leaving 13 bases between. CDR3 in amino acids: CASSLPGASTDTQYF. The CDR3 nucleotides are TGTGCCAGCAGCCTTCCAGGTGCTAGCACAGATACGCAGTATTTT.

There are many counts of this clonotype. The V gene is TRBV7-2, the J gene TRBJ2-3; D is unclear. The germline V gene has CDR1 SGHTA and CDR2 FQGNSA. The V end lost 3 bases, the J end lost 0 bases, and 7 bases lay between the germline ends. This CDR3 has 14 residues. The CDR3 bases are TGTGCCAGCAGCTTCCGACCGAGCACAGATACGCAGTATTTT. Translation: CASSFRPSTDTQYF.

This clonotype was counted between two and nine times. The chain uses TRBV5-1 and TRBJ2-5; 11 nucleotides align to TRBD2. The V gene's germline CDR1 is SGHRS and CDR2 YFSETQ. V gave up 4 bases and J gave up 4 bases; unmatched junction bases: 6. This CDR3 spans 15 amino acids. The CDR3: CASSPAGTSGETQYF. Here the CDR3 DNA reads TGCGCCAGCAGCCCGGCCGGGACTAGCGGAGAGACCCAGTACTTC. Using reference TRBV5-1 and TRBJ2-5 for the parts outside the CDR3, the full variable domain is KAGVTQTPRYLIKTRGQQVTLSCSPISGHRSVSWYQQTPGQGLQFLFEYFSETQRNKGNFPGRFSGRQFSNSRSEMNVSTLELGDSALYLCASSPAGTSGETQYFGPGTRLLVL.